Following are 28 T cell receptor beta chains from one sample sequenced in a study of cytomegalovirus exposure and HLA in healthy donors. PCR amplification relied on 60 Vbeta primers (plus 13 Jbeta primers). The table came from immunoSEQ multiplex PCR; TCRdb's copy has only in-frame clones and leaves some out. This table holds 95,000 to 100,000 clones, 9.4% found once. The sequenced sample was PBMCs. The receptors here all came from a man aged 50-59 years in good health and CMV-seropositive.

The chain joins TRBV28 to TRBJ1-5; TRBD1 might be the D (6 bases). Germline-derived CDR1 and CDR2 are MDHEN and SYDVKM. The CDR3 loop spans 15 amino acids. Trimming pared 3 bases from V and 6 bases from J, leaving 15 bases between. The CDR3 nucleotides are TGTGCCAGCAGTTTTTGGGCAGGGGCCGGTCAGCCCCAGCATTTT. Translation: CASSFWAGAGQPQHF.

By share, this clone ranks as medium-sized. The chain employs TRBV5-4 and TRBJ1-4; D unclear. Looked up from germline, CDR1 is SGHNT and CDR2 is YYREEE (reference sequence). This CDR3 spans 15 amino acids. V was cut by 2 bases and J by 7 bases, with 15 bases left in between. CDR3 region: CASSFRMGRTEKLFF. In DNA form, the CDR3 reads TGTGCCAGCAGCTTCCGTATGGGGAGGACTGAAAAACTGTTTTTT.

CDR3 sequence (DNA): TGTGCCAGCAGTGCAGGGCTAGCCAAAAACATTCAGTACTTC. Protein: CASSAGLAKNIQYF. The V and J genes are TRBV2 and TRBJ2-4, with a tentative D call TRBD1 (5 bases). Germline V gene lookup returns CDR1 SNHLY and CDR2 FYNNEI. Trimming cost V 4 bases and J 0 bases, with 7 bases left between them. The CDR3 length is 14 residues. Based on the CDR3 plus reference TRBV2 and TRBJ2-4, the full variable domain is EPEVTQTPSHQVTQMGQEVILRCVPISNHLYFYWYRQILGQKVEFLVSFYNNEISEKSEIFDDQFSVERPDGSNFTLKIRSTKLEDSAMYFCASSAGLAKNIQYFGAGTRLSVL.

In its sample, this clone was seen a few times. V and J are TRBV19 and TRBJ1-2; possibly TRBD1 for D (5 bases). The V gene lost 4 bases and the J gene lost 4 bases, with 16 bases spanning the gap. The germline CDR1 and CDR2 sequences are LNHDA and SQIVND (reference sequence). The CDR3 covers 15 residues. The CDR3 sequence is CASSTRGTPTYGYTF. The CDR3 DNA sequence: TGTGCCAGTAGTACGCGGGGGACCCCTACCTATGGCTACACCTTC.

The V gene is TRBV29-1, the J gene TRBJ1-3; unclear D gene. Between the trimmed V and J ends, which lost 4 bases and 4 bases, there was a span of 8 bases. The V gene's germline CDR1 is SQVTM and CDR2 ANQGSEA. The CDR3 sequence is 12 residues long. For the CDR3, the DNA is TGCAGCGTTGGGGAGTCGGGAAACACCATATATTTT. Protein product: CSVGESGNTIYF.

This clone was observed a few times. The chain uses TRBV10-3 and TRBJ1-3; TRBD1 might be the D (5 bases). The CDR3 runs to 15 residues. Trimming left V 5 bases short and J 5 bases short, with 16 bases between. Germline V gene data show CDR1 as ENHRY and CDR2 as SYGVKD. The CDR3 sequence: CAISNPGGSRNTIYF. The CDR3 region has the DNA TGTGCCATCAGTAACCCCGGGGGGTCTAGAAACACCATATATTTT.

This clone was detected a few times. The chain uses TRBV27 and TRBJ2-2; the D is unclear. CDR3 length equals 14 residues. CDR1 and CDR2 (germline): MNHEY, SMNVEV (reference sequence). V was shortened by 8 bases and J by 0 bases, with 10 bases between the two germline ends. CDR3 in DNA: TGTGCCAGCTTAATCGTCGCGAACACCGGGGAGCTGTTTTTT. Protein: CASLIVANTGELFF.

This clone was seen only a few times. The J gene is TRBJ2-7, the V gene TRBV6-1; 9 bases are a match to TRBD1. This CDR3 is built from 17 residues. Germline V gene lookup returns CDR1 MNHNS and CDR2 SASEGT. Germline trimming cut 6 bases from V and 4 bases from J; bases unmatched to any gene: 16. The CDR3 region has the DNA TGTGCCAGCAGGGAATTCACAGGGGGCCGCGTCGCTTACGAGCAGTACTTC. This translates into CASREFTGGRVAYEQYF.

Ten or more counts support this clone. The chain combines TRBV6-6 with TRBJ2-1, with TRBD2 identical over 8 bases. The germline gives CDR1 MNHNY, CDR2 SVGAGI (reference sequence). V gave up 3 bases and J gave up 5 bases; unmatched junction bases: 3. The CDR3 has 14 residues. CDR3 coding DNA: TGTGCCAGCAGTTATGGGACTAGTGACAATGAGCAGTTCTTC. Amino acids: CASSYGTSDNEQFF.

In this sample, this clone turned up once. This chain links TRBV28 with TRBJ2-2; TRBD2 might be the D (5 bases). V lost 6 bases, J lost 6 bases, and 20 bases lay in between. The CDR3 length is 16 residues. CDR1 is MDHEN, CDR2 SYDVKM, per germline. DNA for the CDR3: TGTGCCAGCAGCCCCCCGGATCGGGAAGGCGCCGGGGAGCTGTTTTTT. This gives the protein CASSPPDREGAGELFF. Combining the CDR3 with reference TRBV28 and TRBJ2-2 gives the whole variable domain DVKVTQSSRYLVKRTGEKVFLECVQDMDHENMFWYRQDPGLGLRLIYFSYDVKMKEKGDIPEGYSVSREKKERFSLILESASTNQTSMYLCASSPPDREGAGELFFGEGSRLTVL.

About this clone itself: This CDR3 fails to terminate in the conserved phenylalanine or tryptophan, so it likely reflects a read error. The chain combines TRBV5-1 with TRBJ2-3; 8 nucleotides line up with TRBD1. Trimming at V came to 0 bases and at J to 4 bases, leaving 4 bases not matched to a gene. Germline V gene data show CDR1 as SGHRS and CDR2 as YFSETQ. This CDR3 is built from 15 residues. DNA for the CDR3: TGCGCCAGCAGCTTGGGAACAGGGGGTTCAGATACGCAGTATGTT. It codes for CASSLGTGGSDTQYV.

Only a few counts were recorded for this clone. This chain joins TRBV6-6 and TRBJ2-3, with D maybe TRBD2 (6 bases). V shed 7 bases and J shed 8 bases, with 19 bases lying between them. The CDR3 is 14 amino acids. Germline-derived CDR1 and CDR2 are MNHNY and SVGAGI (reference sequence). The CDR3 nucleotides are TGTGCCAGCACCGTGACTAGTATCGAAGGTACGCAGTATTTT. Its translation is CASTVTSIEGTQYF.

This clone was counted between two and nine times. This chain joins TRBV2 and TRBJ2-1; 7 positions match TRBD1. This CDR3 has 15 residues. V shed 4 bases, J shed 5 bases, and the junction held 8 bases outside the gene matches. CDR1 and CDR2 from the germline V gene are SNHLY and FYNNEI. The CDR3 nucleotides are TGTGCCAGCAGTGGCCGGGACAGCCTTAACAATGAGCAGTTCTTC. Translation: CASSGRDSLNNEQFF.

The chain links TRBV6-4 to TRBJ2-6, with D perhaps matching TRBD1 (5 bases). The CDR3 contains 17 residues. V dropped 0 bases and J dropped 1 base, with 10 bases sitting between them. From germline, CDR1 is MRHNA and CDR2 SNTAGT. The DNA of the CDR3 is TGTGCCAGCAGTGACTCCGCCGACAGTTCTGGGGCCAACGTCCTGACTTTC. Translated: CASSDSADSSGANVLTF.

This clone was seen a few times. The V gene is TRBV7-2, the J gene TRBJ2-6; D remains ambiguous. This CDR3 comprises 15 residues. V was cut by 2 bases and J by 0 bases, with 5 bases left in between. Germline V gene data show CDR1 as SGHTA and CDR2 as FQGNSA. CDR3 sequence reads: CASSLRSSGANVLTF. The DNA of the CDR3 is TGTGCCAGCAGCTTACGTTCCTCTGGGGCCAACGTCCTGACTTTC. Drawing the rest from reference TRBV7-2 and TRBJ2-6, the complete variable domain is GAGVSQSPSNKVTEKGKDVELRCDPISGHTALYWYRQSLGQGLEFLIYFQGNSAPDKSGLPSDRFSAERTGGSVSTLTIQRTQQEDSAVYLCASSLRSSGANVLTFGAGSRLTVL.

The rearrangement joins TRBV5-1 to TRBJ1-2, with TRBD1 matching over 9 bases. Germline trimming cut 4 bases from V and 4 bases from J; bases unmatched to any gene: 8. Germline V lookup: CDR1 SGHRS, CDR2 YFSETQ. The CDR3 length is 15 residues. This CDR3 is CASSISRDRVYGYTF. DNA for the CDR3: TGCGCCAGCAGCATTAGCCGGGACAGGGTCTATGGCTACACCTTC.

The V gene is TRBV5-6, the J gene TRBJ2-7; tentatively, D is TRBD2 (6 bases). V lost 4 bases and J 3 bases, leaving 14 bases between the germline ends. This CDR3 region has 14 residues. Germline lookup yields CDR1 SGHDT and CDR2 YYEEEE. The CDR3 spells CASSPRLGGYEQYF. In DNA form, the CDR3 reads TGTGCCAGCAGCCCCCGTCTGGGGGGCTACGAGCAGTACTTC.

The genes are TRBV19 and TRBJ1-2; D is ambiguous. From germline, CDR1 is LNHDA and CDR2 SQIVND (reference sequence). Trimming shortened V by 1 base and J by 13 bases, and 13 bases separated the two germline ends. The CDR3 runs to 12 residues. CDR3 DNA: TGTGCCAGTAGTATAGGTCGGAGGGTCTTCACCTTC. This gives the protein CASSIGRRVFTF. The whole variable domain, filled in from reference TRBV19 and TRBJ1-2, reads DGGITQSPKYLFRKEGQNVTLSCEQNLNHDAMYWYRQDPGQGLRLIYYSQIVNDFQKGDIAEGYSVSREKKESFPLTVTSAQKNPTAFYLCASSIGRRVFTFGSGTRLTVV.

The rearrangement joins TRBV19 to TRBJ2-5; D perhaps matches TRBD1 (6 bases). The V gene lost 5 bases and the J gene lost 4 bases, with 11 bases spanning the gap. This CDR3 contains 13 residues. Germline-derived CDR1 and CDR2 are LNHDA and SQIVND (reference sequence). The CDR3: CASSWRGGETQYF. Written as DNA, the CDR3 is TGTGCCAGTAGTTGGAGAGGGGGAGAGACCCAGTACTTC. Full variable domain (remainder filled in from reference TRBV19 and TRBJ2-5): DGGITQSPKYLFRKEGQNVTLSCEQNLNHDAMYWYRQDPGQGLRLIYYSQIVNDFQKGDIAEGYSVSREKKESFPLTVTSAQKNPTAFYLCASSWRGGETQYFGPGTRLLVL.

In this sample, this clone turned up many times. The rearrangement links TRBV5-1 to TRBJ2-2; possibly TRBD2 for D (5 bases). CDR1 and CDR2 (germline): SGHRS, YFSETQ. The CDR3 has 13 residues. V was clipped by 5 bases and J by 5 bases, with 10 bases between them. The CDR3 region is CASSPGLTGELFF. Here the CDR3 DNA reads TGCGCCAGCAGTCCGGGGTTAACCGGGGAGCTGTTTTTT.

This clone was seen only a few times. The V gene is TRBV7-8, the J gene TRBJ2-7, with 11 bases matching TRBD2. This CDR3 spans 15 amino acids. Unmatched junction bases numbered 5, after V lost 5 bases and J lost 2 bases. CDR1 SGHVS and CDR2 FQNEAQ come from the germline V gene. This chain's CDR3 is CASSTGTSGTYEQYF. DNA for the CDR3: TGTGCCAGCAGCACCGGGACTAGCGGTACCTACGAGCAGTACTTC.

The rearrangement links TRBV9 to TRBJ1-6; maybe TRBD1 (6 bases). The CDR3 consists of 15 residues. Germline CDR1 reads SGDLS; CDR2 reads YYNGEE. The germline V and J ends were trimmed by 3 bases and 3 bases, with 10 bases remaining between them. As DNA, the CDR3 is TGTGCCAGCAGCGCCGGACAGTTCTATAATTCACCCCTCCACTTT. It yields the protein CASSAGQFYNSPLHF.

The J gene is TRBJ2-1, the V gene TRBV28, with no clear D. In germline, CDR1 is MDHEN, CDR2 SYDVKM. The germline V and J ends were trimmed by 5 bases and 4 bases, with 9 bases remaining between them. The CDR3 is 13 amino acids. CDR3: CASSPRLYNEQFF. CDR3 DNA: TGTGCCAGCAGTCCCCGACTGTACAATGAGCAGTTCTTC.

The CDR3 bases are TGTGCCAGCAGCGTAGGGGCCAGCGGGAGCCCCACCTACGAGCAGTACTTC. This gives the protein CASSVGASGSPTYEQYF. The chain couples TRBV9 to TRBJ2-7; 8 bases match TRBD2. Per the germline V gene, CDR1 is SGDLS and CDR2 is YYNGEE. This CDR3 is built from 17 residues. V lost 0 bases and J lost 2; bases outside the gene matches: 10.

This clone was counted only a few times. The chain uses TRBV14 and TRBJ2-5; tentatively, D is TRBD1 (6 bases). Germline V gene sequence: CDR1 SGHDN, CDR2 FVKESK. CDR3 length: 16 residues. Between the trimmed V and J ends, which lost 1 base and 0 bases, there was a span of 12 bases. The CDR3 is CASSQATDSYQETQYF. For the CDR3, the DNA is TGTGCCAGCAGCCAAGCCACGGACAGTTACCAAGAGACCCAGTACTTC.

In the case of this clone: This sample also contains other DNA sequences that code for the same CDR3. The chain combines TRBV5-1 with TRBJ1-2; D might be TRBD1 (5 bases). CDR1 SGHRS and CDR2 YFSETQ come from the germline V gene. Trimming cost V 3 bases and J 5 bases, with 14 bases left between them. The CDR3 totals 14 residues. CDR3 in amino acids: CASSSGQGQYGYTF. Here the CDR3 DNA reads TGCGCCAGCAGCTCTGGACAAGGGCAGTATGGCTACACCTTC. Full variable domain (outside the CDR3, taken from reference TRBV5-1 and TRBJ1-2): KAGVTQTPRYLIKTRGQQVTLSCSPISGHRSVSWYQQTPGQGLQFLFEYFSETQRNKGNFPGRFSGRQFSNSRSEMNVSTLELGDSALYLCASSSGQGQYGYTFGSGTRLTVV.

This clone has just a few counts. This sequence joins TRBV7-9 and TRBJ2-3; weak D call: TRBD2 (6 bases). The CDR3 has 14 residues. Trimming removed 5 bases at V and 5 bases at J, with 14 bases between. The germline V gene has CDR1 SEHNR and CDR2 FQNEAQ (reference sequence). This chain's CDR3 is CASSRRADLDTQYF. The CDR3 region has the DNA TGTGCCAGCAGCCGGAGGGCCGACTTAGATACGCAGTATTTT.

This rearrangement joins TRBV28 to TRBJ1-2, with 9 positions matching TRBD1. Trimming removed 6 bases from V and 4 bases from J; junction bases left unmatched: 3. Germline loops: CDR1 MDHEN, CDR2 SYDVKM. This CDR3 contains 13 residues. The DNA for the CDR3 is TGTGCCAGCAGATTGGACAGGGGCTATGGCTACACCTTC. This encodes CASRLDRGYGYTF.